This entry describes one T cell receptor beta chain. Its antigen remains unknown. These data are taken from a study of T cell responses to AZD1222 COVID-19 vaccine. In the study overall: Whether given at about 4 or about 12 weeks, second doses were pooled.

V lost 2 bases to trimming and J lost 6 bases; unmatched junction nucleotides: 2. Germline CDR1 reads SEHNR; CDR2 reads FQNEAQ (reference sequence). CDR3 length: 13 residues. General study findings and limits: Donors were chiefly white British, with a greater number of females, and clonal diversity was perhaps underestimated.

Sequenced by immunoSEQ multiplex PCR; TCRdb stores in-frame clones only, minus some. The sample includes over 120,000 clones, roughly 90% of them seen just once. The TCR sequence derives from an adult in good health. V and J are TRBV7-9 and TRBJ1-1; 8 nucleotides match TRBD1. The starting material was peripheral blood, obtained on day 0 of AZD1222 vaccination. CDR3 loop: CASSLQGAAEAFF. Written as DNA, the CDR3 is TGTGCCAGCAGCTTACAGGGGGCCGCTGAAGCTTTCTTT. The whole variable domain, remainder taken from reference TRBV7-9 and TRBJ1-1, is DTGVSQNPRHKITKRGQNVTFRCDPISEHNRLYWYRQTLGQGPEFLTYFQNEAQLEKSRLLSDRFSAERPKGSFSTLEIQRTEQGDSAMYLCASSLQGAAEAFFGQGTRLTVV.